Following are 8 T cell receptor beta chains from one sample sequenced in a study of STAT5B mutations in CD4+ large granular lymphocyte leukemia. Profiled with immunoSEQ multiplex PCR; TCRdb holds only in-frame clones, not every one. The profile shows roughly 36,000 clones, about 91% of them singletons. Sequenced: CD4+ T cells from blood buffy coats. The receptors stem from a human donor in good health.

The chain has TRBV7-9 and TRBJ2-3; tentatively, D is TRBD1 (6 bases). Trimming took off 3 bases at V and 6 bases at J, with 13 bases between the two ends. This CDR3 region has 14 residues. Germline CDR1 and CDR2: SEHNR and FQNEAQ (reference sequence). CDR3 nucleotide sequence: TGTGCCAGCAGCTTTAGCCAGAGGGGGGATACGCAGTATTTT. This codes for CASSFSQRGDTQYF.

This chain joins TRBV11-1 and TRBJ2-5, with D unresolved. In germline, CDR1 is SGHAT, CDR2 FQDESV (reference sequence). The V gene lost 0 bases and the J gene lost 5 bases, with 16 bases spanning the gap. The CDR3 runs 16 residues. The CDR3 here is CASSLALIYSRETQYF. Here the CDR3 DNA reads TGTGCCAGCAGCTTAGCTCTTATTTACTCTAGGGAGACCCAGTACTTC. Using reference TRBV11-1 and TRBJ2-5 for the parts outside the CDR3, the full variable domain is EAEVAQSPRYKITEKSQAVAFWCDPISGHATLYWYRQILGQGPELLVQFQDESVVDDSQLPKDRFSAERLKGVDSTLKIQPAELGDSAMYLCASSLALIYSRETQYFGPGTRLLVL.

CDR3 nucleotide sequence: TGTGCCAGCAGCTTAATACAGGATTACGAGCAGTACTTC. It encodes CASSLIQDYEQYF. The chain recombines TRBV7-2 with TRBJ2-7, with D possibly being TRBD1 (5 bases). Germline V gene sequence: CDR1 SGHTA, CDR2 FQGNSA. The CDR3 has 13 residues. V gave up 2 bases and J gave up 4 bases, with 9 bases separating them.

The V and J genes are TRBV10-3 and TRBJ2-5; 8 nucleotides agree with TRBD2. The ends lost 4 bases at V and 0 bases at J; junction bases unmatched: 4. Germline V gene data show CDR1 as ENHRY and CDR2 as SYGVKD. CDR3 length: 15 residues. For the CDR3, the DNA is TGTGCCATCAGTGGGACAGCGGGGGACCAAGAGACCCAGTACTTC. Translating gives CAISGTAGDQETQYF.

CDR3 coding DNA: TGCAGCGTTGACCCAGGGCGAGGGGAAAAACTGTTTTTT. It translates to CSVDPGRGEKLFF. The chain uses TRBV29-1 and TRBJ1-4; a weak D match, TRBD1 (5 bases). The CDR3 spans 13 residues. The germline V and J ends were trimmed by 3 bases and 8 bases, with 13 bases remaining between them. Germline loops: CDR1 SQVTM, CDR2 ANQGSEA.

The J gene is TRBJ1-2, the V gene TRBV11-2, with 7 positions matching TRBD1. Germline V gene lookup returns CDR1 SGHAT and CDR2 FQNNGV. V lost 5 bases, J lost 4 bases, and 7 bases stayed unmatched. CDR3 length: 14 amino acids. CDR3 sequence: CASSRGRDSYGYTF. CDR3 nucleotides: TGTGCCAGCAGCCGGGGCCGGGACAGCTATGGCTACACCTTC. The full variable domain, with the rest looked up from reference TRBV11-2 and TRBJ1-2, is EAGVAQSPRYKIIEKRQSVAFWCNPISGHATLYWYQQILGQGPKLLIQFQNNGVVDDSQLPKDRFSAERLKGVDSTLKIQPAKLEDSAVYLCASSRGRDSYGYTFGSGTRLTVV.

CDR3 residues: CASSPADRGWYGYTF. CDR3 nucleotides: TGTGCCAGCTCACCAGCGGACAGGGGTTGGTATGGCTACACCTTC. The genes are TRBV18 and TRBJ1-2; 9 bases match TRBD1. This CDR3 region has 15 residues. V shed 2 bases and J 5 bases; nucleotides not matched to a gene: 6. From germline, CDR1 is KGHSH and CDR2 LQKENI.

V usage is TRBV5-1 and J usage is TRBJ2-3; TRBD1 aligns across 9 bases. The CDR3 length is 15 residues. V lost 3 bases and J lost 2; bases outside the gene matches: 4. The germline gives CDR1 SGHRS, CDR2 YFSETQ. The CDR3 loop is CASSWGTGYTDTQYF. The CDR3 coding sequence is TGCGCCAGCAGCTGGGGGACAGGGTACACAGATACGCAGTATTTT.